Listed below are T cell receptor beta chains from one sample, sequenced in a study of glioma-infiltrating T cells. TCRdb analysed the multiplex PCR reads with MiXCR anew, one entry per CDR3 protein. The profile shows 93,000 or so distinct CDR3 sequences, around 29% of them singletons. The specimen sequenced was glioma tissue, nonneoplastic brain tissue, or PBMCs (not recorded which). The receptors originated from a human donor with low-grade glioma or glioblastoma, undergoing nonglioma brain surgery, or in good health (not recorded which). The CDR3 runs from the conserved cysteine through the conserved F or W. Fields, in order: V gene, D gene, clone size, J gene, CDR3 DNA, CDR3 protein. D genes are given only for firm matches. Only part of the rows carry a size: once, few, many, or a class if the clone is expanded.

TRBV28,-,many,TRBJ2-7,TGTGCCAGCAGAGCGACAGGAGGTCGCGGTCAGGAGCAGTACTTC,CASRATGGRGQEQYF
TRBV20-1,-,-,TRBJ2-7,TGCAGTGCTGGATCCCCTCGAGGGGGACGCGAGCAGTACTTC,CSAGSPRGGREQYF
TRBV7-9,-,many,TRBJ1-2,TGTGCCAGCAGCTTAGAGGGAAACTATGGCTACACCTTC,CASSLEGNYGYTF
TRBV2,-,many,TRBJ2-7,TGTGCCAGCAGTGTGGACAGTTCCTACGAGCAGTACTTC,CASSVDSSYEQYF
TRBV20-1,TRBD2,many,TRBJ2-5,TGCAGTGCTATTCAAACTAGCGGGGGAGAGACCCAGTACTTC,CSAIQTSGGETQYF
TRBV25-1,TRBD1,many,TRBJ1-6,TGTGCCAGCAGTGGGACTTGGACAGGGAATTCACCCCTCCACTTT,CASSGTWTGNSPLHF
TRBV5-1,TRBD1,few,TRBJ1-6,TGCGCCAGCAGCTTGGTTCGGACAGGGGGGAATTCACCCCTCCACTTT,CASSLVRTGGNSPLHF
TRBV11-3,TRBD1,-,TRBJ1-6,TGTGCCAGCAGCCGGGGACAGGGAGATTTGGCACCCCTCCACTTT,CASSRGQGDLAPLHF
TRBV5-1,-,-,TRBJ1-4,TGCGCCAGCAGCTTGGGAGCAGGGGTTATTGAAAAACTGTTTTTT,CASSLGAGVIEKLFF
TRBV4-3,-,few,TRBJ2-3,TGCGCCAGCAGCCAAGGGTACGGGTACACAGATACGCAGTATTTT,CASSQGYGYTDTQYF
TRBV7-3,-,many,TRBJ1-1,TGTGCCAGCAGAAGACAGGAGAACACTGAAGCTTTCTTT,CASRRQENTEAFF
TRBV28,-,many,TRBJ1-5,TGTGCCAGCACCCCGACAGTAAATCAGCCCCAGCATTTT,CASTPTVNQPQHF
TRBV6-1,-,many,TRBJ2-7,TGTGCCAGCAGACAGACAGATGTCTACGAGCAGTACTTC,CASRQTDVYEQYF
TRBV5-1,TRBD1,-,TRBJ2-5,TGCGCCAGCAGCCTAGGACAGGGGCCCGTGGGCCAGTACTTC,CASSLGQGPVGQYF
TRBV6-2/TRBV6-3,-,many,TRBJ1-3,TGTGCCAGCAGTTACAGACTCACAGCCTCTGGAAACACCATATATTTT,CASSYRLTASGNTIYF
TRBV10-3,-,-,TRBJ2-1,TGTGCCATCAGCGGGACCGCCAGTAATGAGCAGTTCTTC,CAISGTASNEQFF
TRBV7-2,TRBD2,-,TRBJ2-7,TGTGCCAGCAGATTGGGACTAGCGGGGGGCTACGAGCAGTGCTTC,CASRLGLAGGYEQCF
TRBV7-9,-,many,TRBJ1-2,TGTGCCAGCAGCTTAGCGTTGGGGACCTATGGCTACACCTTC,CASSLALGTYGYTF
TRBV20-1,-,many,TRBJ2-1,TGCAGTGCTGATTTAGCGCCCCAGTTCTTC,CSADLAPQFF
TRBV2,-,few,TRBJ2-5,TGTGCCAGCAGTGAGAGCGAGACCCAGTACTTC,CASSESETQYF
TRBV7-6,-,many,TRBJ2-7,TGTGCCACAGGACAGACCCTTTACGAGCAGTACTTC,CATGQTLYEQYF
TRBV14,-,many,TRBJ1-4,TGTGCCAGCAGCACCCAGACAACTAATGAAAAACTGTTTTTT,CASSTQTTNEKLFF
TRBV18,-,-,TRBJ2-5,TGTGTCAGCTCACCCTCCCAGGGCCAAGAGACCCAGTACTTC,CVSSPSQGQETQYF
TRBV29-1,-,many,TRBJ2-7,TGCAGCGTTAGTGCCTCCTACGAGCAGTACTTC,CSVSASYEQYF
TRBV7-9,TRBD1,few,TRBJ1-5,TGTGCCAGCAGCCCCGTCGGACAGGTGGGACGGCCCCAGCATTTT,CASSPVGQVGRPQHF
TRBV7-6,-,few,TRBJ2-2,TGTGCCAGCAGCTTACTGGGAACAGGCATAAGCCGCGAGCTGTTTTTT,CASSLLGTGISRELFF
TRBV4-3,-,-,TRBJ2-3,TGCGCCAGCAGCCAAGGGCGAGGACGCACAGATACGCAGTATTTT,CASSQGRGRTDTQYF
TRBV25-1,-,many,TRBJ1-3,TGTGCCAGCAGTGAGGCCGGGACTCTTGGAAACACCATATATTTT,CASSEAGTLGNTIYF
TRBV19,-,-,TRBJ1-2,TGTGCCAGTAGTATAGTAGGGATCGCCTATGGCTACACCTTC,CASSIVGIAYGYTF
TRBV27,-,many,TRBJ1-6,TGTGCCAGCAGTCCAAACTCCTATAATTCACCCCTCCACTTT,CASSPNSYNSPLHF
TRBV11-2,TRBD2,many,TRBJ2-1,TGTGCCAGCAGCTCATCTAGCGGGGGGAGCAATGAGCAGTTCTTC,CASSSSSGGSNEQFF
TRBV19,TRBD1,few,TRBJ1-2,TGTGCCAGTAGCCTACAGGGGGCTGGAGGCTACACCTTC,CASSLQGAGGYTF
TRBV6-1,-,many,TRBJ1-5,TGTGCCAGCAGTGCGGGGGACAATAGCAATCAGCCCCAGCATTTT,CASSAGDNSNQPQHF
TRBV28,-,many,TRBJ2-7,TGTGCCAGCAGTTTAAGACAGTACGAGCAGTACTTC,CASSLRQYEQYF
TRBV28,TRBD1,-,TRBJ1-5,TGTGCCAGCCGCCTAGGGGGCAGTGGGAACCGGCCCCAGCATTTT,CASRLGGSGNRPQHF
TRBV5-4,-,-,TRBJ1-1,TGTGCCAGCAGCTTGGTTGAACAGGCCAAAACTGAAGCTTTCTTT,CASSLVEQAKTEAFF
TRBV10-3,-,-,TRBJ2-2,TGTGCCATCAGGTCCGGGGGCGACACCGGGGAGCTGTTTTTT,CAIRSGGDTGELFF
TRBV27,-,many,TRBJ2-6,TGTGCCAGCAGCGATTATTCTCCGGGACCTGGGGCCAACGTCCTGACTTTC,CASSDYSPGPGANVLTF
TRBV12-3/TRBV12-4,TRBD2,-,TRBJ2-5,TGTGCCAGCAGTTTAGTAGGGACTAGGCTAGAGACCCAGTACTTC,CASSLVGTRLETQYF
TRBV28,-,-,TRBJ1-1,TGTGCCAGCAGTTTGGGGCTAACAAGCCTAATCACTGAAGCTTTCTTT,CASSLGLTSLITEAFF
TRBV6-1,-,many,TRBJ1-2,TGTGCCAGCAGGGGACCGAACTATGGCTACACCTTC,CASRGPNYGYTF
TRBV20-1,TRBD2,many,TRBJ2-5,TGCAGTGCAATCCCTCTAGGTAGCGGGGACCAAGAGACCCAGTACTTC,CSAIPLGSGDQETQYF
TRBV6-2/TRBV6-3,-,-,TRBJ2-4,TGTGCCAGCAGTTACCACACCGGCTTAGCCAAAAACATTCAGTACTTC,CASSYHTGLAKNIQYF
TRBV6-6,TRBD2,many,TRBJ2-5,TGTGCCAGCAGTTACCTTCAAAGAGGAGCGGGGGGGTTAGAGACCCAGTACTTC,CASSYLQRGAGGLETQYF
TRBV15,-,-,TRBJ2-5,TGTGCCACCAGCGCAGAAAGGGGGGGGGGGCGTGAGACCCAGTACTTC,CATSAERGGGRETQYF
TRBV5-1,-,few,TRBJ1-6,TGCGCCAGCAGCTTGATACAGAACTATAATTCACCCCTCCACTTT,CASSLIQNYNSPLHF
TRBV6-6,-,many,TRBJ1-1,TGTGCCAGCAGTTACTCTAAACCGGGACACAGAGCTTTCTTT,CASSYSKPGHRAFF
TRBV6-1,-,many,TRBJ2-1,TGTGCCAGCTTAGGAGACAATGAGCAGTTCTTC,CASLGDNEQFF
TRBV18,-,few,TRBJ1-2,TGTGCCAGCTCACCGGAGAAGTGGGGCTACACCTTC,CASSPEKWGYTF
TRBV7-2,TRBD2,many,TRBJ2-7,TGTGCCAGCAGCGCAAGACTAGCGGGGGGTGAGCAGTACTTC,CASSARLAGGEQYF
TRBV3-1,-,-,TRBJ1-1,TGTGCCAGCAGCCAAGTGTCGGGCACTGAAGCTTTCTTT,CASSQVSGTEAFF